These T cell receptor beta chains were read from a single sample in a study of identical twins. TCRdb re-analysed the 5' RACE reads in MiXCR, keeping a single row per CDR3 protein. This sample yields about 470,000 distinct CDR3 sequences, of which 20% to 25% are seen a single time; about 2.7% belongs to the top ten. The data were also submitted as part of a second study, on T cells expressing NK-cell markers.

Material for sequencing was CD4+ T cells sorted from blood. Every receptor here comes from a young woman in good health. Each CDR3 is given with its conserved first and last residue. The D gene is left open where the match is weak. Rows may omit the clone size; those that give it use once, few, many or a size class.

D gene,V gene,clone size,J gene,CDR3 protein,CDR3 DNA
TRBD1,TRBV7-3,.,TRBJ2-3,CASSPSGGTQYF,TGTGCCAGCAGCCCGTCAGGGGGTACGCAGTATTTT
.,TRBV20-1,.,TRBJ2-7,CSASMGSILYEQYF,TGCAGTGCTAGTATGGGGTCTATCCTCTACGAGCAGTACTTC
.,TRBV5-1,few,TRBJ2-2,CASSLGSDSGAGELFF,TGCGCCAGCAGCTTGGGGTCGGACTCGGGCGCCGGGGAGCTGTTTTTT
TRBD2,TRBV7-9,once,TRBJ2-1,CASGSSGVGRNEQFF,TGTGCCAGCGGGTCAAGCGGGGTGGGTAGGAATGAGCAGTTCTTC
TRBD1,TRBV12-3/TRBV12-4,.,TRBJ1-1,CASSDNRGRAFF,TGTGCCAGCAGTGATAATAGGGGGCGAGCTTTCTTT
TRBD1,TRBV7-2,many,TRBJ1-2,CASSPPGQGNYGYTF,TGTGCCAGCAGCCCGCCCGGACAGGGGAACTATGGCTACACCTTC
.,TRBV3-1,.,TRBJ1-2,CASSQEALGGGYTF,TGTGCCAGCAGCCAAGAGGCGCTGGGGGGCGGCTACACCTTC
TRBD1,TRBV20-1,.,TRBJ2-7,CSAQDRGQGPSYEQYF,TGCAGTGCTCAAGACCGGGGACAGGGGCCGTCCTACGAGCAGTACTTC
.,TRBV12-3/TRBV12-4,.,TRBJ1-2,CATQGTYGYTF,TGTGCCACCCAGGGAACGTATGGCTACACCTTC
.,TRBV12-3/TRBV12-4,many,TRBJ1-5,CASSSDRSNQPQHF,TGTGCCAGCAGTTCCGACAGGAGCAATCAGCCCCAGCATTTT
TRBD1,TRBV5-1,many,TRBJ2-7,CASSGDRGIYEQYF,TGCGCCAGCAGCGGGGACAGGGGGATCTACGAGCAGTACTTC
.,TRBV10-3,.,TRBJ1-2,CAISAAEVAHGYTF,TGTGCCATCAGTGCCGCGGAAGTAGCCCATGGCTACACCTTC
.,TRBV3-1,.,TRBJ1-1,CASSQGPGEAFF,TGTGCCAGCAGCCAAGGACCCGGAGAAGCTTTCTTT
.,TRBV10-3,.,TRBJ2-5,CAISPSGRQETQYF,TGTGCCATCAGCCCCTCAGGGAGACAAGAGACCCAGTACTTC
TRBD2,TRBV5-1,.,TRBJ2-7,CASSRGTSGTDSYEQYF,TGCGCCAGCAGCCGTGGGACTAGCGGGACTGACTCCTACGAGCAGTACTTC
.,TRBV10-2,once,TRBJ2-3,CASSESKKVDTQYF,TGCGCCAGCAGTGAGTCGAAGAAGGTCGATACGCAGTATTTT
.,TRBV10-3,few,TRBJ1-5,CAISVGGGSNQPQHF,TGTGCCATCAGTGTTGGGGGAGGCAGCAATCAGCCCCAGCATTTT
.,TRBV20-1,.,TRBJ2-1,CSARGGLGTGYNEQFF,.
.,TRBV19,few,TRBJ2-1,CASSIDLYGEQFF,TGTGCCAGTAGTATAGATCTATACGGTGAGCAGTTCTTC
TRBD1,TRBV7-9,many,TRBJ2-7,CASSFGTGIPYEQYF,TGTGCCAGCAGCTTCGGGACAGGGATTCCCTACGAGCAGTACTTC
.,TRBV3-1,few,TRBJ2-1,CASSQDPGEEQFF,TGTGCCAGCAGCCAAGATCCGGGGGAGGAGCAGTTCTTC
TRBD1,TRBV29-1,.,TRBJ2-5,CSVVRTGVILETQYF,TGCAGCGTTGTAAGGACAGGGGTCATTCTTGAGACCCAGTACTTC
.,TRBV25-1,.,TRBJ2-5,CASSEWGRLGTQYF,TGTGCCAGCAGTGAATGGGGACGGCTCGGGACCCAGTACTTC
.,TRBV5-1,few,TRBJ1-6,CASSADGVRLHF,TGCGCCAGCAGCGCGGACGGGGTCCGGCTCCACTTT
.,TRBV6-2/TRBV6-3,few,TRBJ2-1,CASSPTGRPKQFF,TGTGCCAGCAGCCCCACTGGAAGGCCGAAGCAGTTCTTC
TRBD1,TRBV9,.,TRBJ2-1,CASSEQGASYNEQFF,TGTGCCAGCAGCGAACAGGGGGCCTCCTACAATGAGCAGTTCTTC
.,TRBV20-1,.,TRBJ1-6,CSAREGQGNSPLHF,TGCAGTGCTAGAGAAGGGCAGGGTAATTCACCCCTCCACTTT